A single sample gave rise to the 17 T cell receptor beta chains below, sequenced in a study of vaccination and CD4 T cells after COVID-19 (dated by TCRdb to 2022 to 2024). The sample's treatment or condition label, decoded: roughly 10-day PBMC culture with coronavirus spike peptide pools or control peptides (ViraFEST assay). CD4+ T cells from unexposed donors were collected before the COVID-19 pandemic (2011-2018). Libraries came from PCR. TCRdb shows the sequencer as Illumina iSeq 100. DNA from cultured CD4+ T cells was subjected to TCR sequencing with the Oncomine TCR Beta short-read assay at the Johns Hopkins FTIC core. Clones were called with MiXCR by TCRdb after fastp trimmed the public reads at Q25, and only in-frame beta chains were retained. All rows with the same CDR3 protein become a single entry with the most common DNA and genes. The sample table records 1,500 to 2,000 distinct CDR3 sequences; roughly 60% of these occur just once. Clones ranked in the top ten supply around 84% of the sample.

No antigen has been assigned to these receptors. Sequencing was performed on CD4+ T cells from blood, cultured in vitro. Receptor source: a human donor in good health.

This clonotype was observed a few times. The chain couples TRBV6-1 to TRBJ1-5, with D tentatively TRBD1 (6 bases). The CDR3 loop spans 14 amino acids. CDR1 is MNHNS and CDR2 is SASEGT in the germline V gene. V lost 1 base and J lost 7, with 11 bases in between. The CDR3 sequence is CASSEGQANQPQHF. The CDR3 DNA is TGTGCCAGCAGTGAAGGACAGGCCAACCAGCCCCAGCATTTT.

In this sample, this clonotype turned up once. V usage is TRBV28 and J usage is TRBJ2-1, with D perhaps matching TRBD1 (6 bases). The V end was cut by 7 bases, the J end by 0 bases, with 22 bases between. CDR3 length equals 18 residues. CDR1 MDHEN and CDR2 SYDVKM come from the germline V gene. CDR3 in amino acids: CASITSRGKGLSYNEQFF. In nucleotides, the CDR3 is TGTGCCAGCATTACTTCCAGGGGAAAGGGGCTCTCCTACAATGAGCAGTTCTTC. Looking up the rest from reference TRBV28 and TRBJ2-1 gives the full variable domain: DVKVTQSSRYLVKRTGEKVFLECVQDMDHENMFWYRQDPGLGLRLIYFSYDVKMKEKGDIPEGYSVSREKKERFSLILESASTNQTSMYLCASITSRGKGLSYNEQFFGPGTRLTVL.

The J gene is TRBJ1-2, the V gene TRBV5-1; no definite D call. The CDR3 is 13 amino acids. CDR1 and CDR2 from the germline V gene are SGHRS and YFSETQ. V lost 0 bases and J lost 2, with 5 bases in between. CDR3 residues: CASSLVQNYGYTF. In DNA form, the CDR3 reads TGCGCCAGCAGCTTGGTTCAGAACTATGGCTACACCTTC.

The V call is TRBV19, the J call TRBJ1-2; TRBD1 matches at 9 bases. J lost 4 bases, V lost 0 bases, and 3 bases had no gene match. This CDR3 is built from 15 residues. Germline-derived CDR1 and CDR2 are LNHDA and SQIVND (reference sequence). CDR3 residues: CASSIEGQGTYGYTF. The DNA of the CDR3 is TGTGCCAGTAGTATAGAGGGACAGGGTACCTATGGCTACACCTTC.

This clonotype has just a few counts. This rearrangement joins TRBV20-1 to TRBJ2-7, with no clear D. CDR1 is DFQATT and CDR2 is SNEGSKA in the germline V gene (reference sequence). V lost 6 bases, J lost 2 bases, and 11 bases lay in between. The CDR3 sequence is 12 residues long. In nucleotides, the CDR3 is TGCAGTGCCCACGCACCCCCCTACGAGCAGTACTTC. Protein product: CSAHAPPYEQYF.

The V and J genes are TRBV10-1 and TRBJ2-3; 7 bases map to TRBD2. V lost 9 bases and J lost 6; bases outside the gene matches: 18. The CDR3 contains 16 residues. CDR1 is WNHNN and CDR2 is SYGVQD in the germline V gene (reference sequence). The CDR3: CARDGGNTYDMDTQYF. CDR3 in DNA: TGCGCCAGGGACGGGGGGAACACGTACGATATGGATACGCAGTATTTT.

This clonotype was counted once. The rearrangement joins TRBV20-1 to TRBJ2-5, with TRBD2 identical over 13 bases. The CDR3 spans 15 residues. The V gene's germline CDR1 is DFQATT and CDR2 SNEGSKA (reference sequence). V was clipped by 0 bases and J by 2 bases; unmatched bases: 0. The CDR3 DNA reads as TGCAGTGCTAGAGAGGGACTAGCGGGGCAAGAGACCCAGTACTTC. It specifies CSAREGLAGQETQYF.

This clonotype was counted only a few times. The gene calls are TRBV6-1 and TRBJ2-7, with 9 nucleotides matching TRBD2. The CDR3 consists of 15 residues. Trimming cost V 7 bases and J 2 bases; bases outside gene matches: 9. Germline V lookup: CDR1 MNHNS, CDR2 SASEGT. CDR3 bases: TGTGCCAGCACCTCTCAGGGCGGGAGGGCCTACGAGCAGTACTTC. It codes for CASTSQGGRAYEQYF.

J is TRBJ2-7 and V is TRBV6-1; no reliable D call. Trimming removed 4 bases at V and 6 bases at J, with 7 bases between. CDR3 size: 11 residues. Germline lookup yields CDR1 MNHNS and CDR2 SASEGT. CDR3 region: CASSGFREQYF. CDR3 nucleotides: TGTGCCAGCAGTGGATTCCGCGAGCAGTACTTC.

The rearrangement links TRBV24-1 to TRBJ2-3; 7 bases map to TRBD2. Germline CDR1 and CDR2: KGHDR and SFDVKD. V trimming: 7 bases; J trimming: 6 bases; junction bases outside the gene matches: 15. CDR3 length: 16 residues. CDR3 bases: TGTGCCACCAGCCCCGCTGCGGGGGTTGGGGGGGATACGCAGTATTTT. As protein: CATSPAAGVGGDTQYF.

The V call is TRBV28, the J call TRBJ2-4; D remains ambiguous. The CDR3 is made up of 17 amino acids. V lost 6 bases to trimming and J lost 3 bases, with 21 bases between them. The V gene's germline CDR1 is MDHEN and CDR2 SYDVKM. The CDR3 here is CASSLQPPPTFKNIQYF. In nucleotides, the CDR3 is TGTGCCAGCAGCCTACAACCCCCCCCGACTTTCAAAAACATTCAGTACTTC.

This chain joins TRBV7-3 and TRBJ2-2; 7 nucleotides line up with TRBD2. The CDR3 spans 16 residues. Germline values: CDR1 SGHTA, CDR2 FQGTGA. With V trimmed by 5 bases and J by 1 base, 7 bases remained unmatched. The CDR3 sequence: CASSPLGTMNTGELFF. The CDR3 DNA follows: TGTGCCAGCAGCCCCCTCGGGACTATGAACACCGGGGAGCTGTTTTTT.

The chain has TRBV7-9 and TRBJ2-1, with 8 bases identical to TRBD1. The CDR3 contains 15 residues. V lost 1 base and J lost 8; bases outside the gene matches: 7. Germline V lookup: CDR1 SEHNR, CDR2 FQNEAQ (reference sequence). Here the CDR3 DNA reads TGTGCCAGCAGCTTAGTTGAACAGGGGGTTGATGAGCAGTTCTTC. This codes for CASSLVEQGVDEQFF.

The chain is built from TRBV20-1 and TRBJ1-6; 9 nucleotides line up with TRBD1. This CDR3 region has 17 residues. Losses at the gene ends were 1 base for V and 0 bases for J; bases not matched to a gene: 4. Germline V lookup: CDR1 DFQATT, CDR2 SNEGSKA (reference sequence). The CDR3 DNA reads TGCAGTGCTAGAGCGGGGACAGGGAGCTCCTATAATTCACCCCTCCACTTT. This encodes CSARAGTGSSYNSPLHF.

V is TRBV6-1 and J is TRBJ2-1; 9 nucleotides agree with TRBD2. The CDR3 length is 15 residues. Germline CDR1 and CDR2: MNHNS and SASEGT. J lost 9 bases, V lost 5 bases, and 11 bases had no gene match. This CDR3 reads CASSPQKREVREQFF. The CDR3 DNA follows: TGTGCCAGCAGTCCACAAAAGCGGGAGGTACGTGAGCAGTTCTTC.

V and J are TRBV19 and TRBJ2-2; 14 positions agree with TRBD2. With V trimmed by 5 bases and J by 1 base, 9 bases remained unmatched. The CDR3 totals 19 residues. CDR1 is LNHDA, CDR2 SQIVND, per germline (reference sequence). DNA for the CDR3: TGTGCCAGTAGTGGAGCCGGGACTAGCGGGAGTTGGAACACCGGGGAGCTGTTTTTT. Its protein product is CASSGAGTSGSWNTGELFF.

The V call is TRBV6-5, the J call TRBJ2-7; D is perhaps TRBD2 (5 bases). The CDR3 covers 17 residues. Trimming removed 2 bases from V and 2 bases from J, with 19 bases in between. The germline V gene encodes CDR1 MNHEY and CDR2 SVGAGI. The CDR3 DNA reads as TGTGCCAGCAGTTACGAGGTACCCGACTACTCTGCCTACGAGCAGTACTTC. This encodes CASSYEVPDYSAYEQYF.